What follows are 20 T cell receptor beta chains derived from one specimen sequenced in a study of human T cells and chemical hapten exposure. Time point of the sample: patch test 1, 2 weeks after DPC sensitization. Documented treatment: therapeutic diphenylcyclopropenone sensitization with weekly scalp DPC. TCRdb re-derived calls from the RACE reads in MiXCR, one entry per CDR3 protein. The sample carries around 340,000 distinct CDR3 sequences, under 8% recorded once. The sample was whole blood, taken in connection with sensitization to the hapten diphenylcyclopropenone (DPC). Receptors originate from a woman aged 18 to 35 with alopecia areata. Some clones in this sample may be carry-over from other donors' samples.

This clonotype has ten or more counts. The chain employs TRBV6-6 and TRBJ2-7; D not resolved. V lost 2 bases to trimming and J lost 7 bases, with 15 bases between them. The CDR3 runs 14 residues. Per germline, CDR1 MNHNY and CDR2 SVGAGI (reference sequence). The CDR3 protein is CASSYGTFKEEQYF. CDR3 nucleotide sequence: TGTGCCAGCAGTTACGGTACGTTCAAAGAAGAGCAGTACTTC.

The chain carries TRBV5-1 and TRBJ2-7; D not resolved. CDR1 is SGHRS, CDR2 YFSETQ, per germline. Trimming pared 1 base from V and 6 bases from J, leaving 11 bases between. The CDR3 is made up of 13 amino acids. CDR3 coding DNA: TGCGCCAGCAGCTTGTACTCGCCCGCCGAGCAGTACTTC. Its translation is CASSLYSPAEQYF.

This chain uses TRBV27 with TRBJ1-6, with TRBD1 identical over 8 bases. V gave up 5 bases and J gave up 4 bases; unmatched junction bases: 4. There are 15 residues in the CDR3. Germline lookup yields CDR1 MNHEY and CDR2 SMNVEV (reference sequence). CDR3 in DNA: TGTGCCAGCAGTCTCAGACAGGGGTATAATTCACCCCTCCACTTT. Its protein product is CASSLRQGYNSPLHF.

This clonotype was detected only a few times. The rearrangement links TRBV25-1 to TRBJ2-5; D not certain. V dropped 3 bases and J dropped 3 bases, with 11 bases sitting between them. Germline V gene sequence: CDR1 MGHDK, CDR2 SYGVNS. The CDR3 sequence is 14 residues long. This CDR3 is CASSDGNREETQYF. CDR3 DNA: TGTGCCAGCAGTGACGGAAACCGGGAAGAGACCCAGTACTTC.

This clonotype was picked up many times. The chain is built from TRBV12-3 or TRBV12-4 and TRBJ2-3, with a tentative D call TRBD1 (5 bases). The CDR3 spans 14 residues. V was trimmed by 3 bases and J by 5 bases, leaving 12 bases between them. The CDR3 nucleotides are TGTGCCAGCAGTTTGCGTCTAGACAGAGATACGCAGTATTTT. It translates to CASSLRLDRDTQYF.

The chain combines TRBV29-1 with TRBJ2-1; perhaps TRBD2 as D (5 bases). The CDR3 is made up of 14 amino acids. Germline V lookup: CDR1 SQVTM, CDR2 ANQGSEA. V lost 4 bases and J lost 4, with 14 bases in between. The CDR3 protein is CSVGFTRGYNEQFF. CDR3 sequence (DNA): TGCAGCGTTGGATTTACACGGGGATACAATGAGCAGTTCTTC.

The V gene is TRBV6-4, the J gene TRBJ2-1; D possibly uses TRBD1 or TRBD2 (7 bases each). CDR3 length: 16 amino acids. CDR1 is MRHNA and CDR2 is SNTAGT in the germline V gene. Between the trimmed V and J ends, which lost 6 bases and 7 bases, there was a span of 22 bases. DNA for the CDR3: TGTGCCAGCAGCCCCCAGGGGGGGCCGGTTTGGAATGAGCAGTTCTTC. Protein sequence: CASSPQGGPVWNEQFF.

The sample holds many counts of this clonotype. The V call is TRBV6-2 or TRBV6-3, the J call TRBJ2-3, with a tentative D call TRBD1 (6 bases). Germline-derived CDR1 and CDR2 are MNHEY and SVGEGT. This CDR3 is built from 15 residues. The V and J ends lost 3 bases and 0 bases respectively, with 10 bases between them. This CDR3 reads CASSYSGQSTDTQYF. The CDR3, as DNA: TGTGCCAGCAGTTATTCTGGACAGAGCACAGATACGCAGTATTTT.

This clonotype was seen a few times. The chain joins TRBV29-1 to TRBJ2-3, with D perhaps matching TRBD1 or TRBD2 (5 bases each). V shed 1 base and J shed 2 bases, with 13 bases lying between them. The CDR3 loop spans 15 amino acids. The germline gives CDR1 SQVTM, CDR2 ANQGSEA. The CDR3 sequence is CSVEGGNELTDTQYF. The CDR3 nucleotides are TGCAGCGTTGAAGGGGGGAACGAACTCACAGATACGCAGTATTTT.

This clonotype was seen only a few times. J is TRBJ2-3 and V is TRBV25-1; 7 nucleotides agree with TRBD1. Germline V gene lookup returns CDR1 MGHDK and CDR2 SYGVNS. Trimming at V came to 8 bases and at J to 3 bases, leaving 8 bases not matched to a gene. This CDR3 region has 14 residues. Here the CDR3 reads CASAQTGYTDTQYF. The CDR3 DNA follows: TGTGCCAGCGCGCAGACAGGGTATACAGATACGCAGTATTTT.

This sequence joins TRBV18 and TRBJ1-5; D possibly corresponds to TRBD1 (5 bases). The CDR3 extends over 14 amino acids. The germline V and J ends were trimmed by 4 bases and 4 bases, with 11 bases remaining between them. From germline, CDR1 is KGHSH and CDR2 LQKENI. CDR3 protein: CASSLQEVNQPQHF. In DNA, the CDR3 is TGTGCCAGCTCACTACAGGAGGTAAATCAGCCCCAGCATTTT.

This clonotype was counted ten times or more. CDR3 sequence: CASSSPGTGTYEQYF. CDR3 sequence (DNA): TGTGCCAGCAGTTCACCCGGGACAGGGACCTACGAGCAGTACTTC. The chain couples TRBV28 to TRBJ2-7, with TRBD1 matching over 9 bases. Germline CDR1 MDHEN, CDR2 SYDVKM. CDR3 length: 15 residues. The junction had 6 bases not matched to a gene; V was cut back by 4 bases and J by 2 bases.

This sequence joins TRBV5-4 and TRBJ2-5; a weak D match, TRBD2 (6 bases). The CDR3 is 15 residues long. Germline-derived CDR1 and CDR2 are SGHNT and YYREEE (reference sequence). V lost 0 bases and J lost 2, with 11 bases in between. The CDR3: CASSLGGGVQETQYF. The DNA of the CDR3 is TGTGCCAGCAGCTTGGGCGGCGGGGTACAAGAGACCCAGTACTTC.

This CDR3 reads CSVIQGTRHEQYF. Here the CDR3 DNA reads TGCAGCGTGATACAGGGGACACGCCACGAGCAGTACTTC. This chain uses TRBV29-1 with TRBJ2-7, with TRBD1 identical over 7 bases. From germline, CDR1 is SQVTM and CDR2 ANQGSEA. J was trimmed by 5 bases and V by 6 bases; bases with no gene match: 10. The CDR3 extends over 13 amino acids.

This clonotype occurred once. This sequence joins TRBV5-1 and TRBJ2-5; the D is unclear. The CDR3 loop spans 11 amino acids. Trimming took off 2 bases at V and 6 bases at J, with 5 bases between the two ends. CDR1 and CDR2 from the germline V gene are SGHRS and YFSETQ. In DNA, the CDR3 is TGCGCCAGCAGCTTTGGTCAGACCCAGTACTTC. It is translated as CASSFGQTQYF.

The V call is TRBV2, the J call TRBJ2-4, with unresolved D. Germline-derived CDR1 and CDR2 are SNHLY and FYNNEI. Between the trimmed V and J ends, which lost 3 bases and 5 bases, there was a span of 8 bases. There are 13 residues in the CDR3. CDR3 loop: CASSEERENIQYF. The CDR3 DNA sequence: TGTGCCAGCAGTGAGGAACGAGAAAACATTCAGTACTTC.

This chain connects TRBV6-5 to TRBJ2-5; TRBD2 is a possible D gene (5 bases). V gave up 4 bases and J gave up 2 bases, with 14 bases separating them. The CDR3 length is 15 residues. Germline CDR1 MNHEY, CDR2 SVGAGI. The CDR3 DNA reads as TGTGCCAGCAGTTCCGAGACTACCAATCAAGAGACCCAGTACTTC. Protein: CASSSETTNQETQYF.

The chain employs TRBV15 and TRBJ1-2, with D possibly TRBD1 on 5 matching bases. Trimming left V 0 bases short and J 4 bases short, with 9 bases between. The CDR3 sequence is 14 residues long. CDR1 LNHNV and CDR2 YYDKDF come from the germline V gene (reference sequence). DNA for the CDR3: TGTGCCACCAGCAGAGACCAGGGAGCCTATGGCTACACCTTC. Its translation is CATSRDQGAYGYTF.

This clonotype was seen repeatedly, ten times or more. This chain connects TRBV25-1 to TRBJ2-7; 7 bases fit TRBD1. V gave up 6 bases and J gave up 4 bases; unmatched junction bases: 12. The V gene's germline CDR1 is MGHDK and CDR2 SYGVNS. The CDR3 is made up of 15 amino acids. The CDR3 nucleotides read TGTGCCAGCAGCGCAAATAACAGGGGATCGTACGAGCAGTACTTC. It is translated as CASSANNRGSYEQYF.

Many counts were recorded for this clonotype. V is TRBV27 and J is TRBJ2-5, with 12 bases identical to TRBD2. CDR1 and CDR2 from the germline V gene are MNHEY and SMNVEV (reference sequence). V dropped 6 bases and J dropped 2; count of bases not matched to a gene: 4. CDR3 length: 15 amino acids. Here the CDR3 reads CASRPGTSGQETQYF. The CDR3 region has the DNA TGTGCCAGCAGGCCCGGGACTAGCGGGCAAGAGACCCAGTACTTC.